This T cell receptor (beta chain) was observed in a study of OX40 agonist ivuxolimab in advanced cancers. Turning to the study itself: Prior therapy, whether anti-PD-1, anti-PD-L1 or anti-CTLA-4, was allowed, and 40% had some.

Trimming took 4 bases from V and 0 from J, leaving 13 bases between them. The CDR3 is 16 residues long. Germline V CDR1 and CDR2: LNHDA, SQIVND (reference sequence). Repertoires were generated with immunoSEQ multiplex PCR, while TCRdb's copy carries only in-frame clones and drops some. The sample records about 79,000 clones, roughly 88% being singletons. This sample comprised CD4+ or CD8+ T cells sorted from blood, obtained in a trial of the OX40 agonist ivuxolimab. The rearrangement uses TRBV19 and TRBJ1-3; D remains ambiguous. The TCR was taken from an adult with an advanced solid tumor such as melanoma, head and neck, liver or kidney cancer. The CDR3 loop is CASSSGRITSGNTIYF. DNA for the CDR3: TGTGCCAGTAGTAGCGGACGGATCACCTCTGGAAACACCATATATTTT.